The present T cell receptor (beta chain) was sequenced within a study of human T cells and chemical hapten exposure. Whole-study results and caveats: Expanded TCRs were compared with controls, and the expanded TCRs formed significantly more large CDR3 similarity clusters.

The time point was: patch test 2, 6 weeks after DPC sensitization. Treatment reported: therapeutic diphenylcyclopropenone sensitization with weekly scalp DPC. Blood draws came first, before each patch test. It was unfractionated whole blood from which total RNA was extracted. Ten or more counts support this clonotype. Its target is unknown. Trimming removed 7 bases at V and 5 bases at J, with 8 bases between. CDR3 length: 11 residues. Germline CDR1 is MNHEY and CDR2 is SVGEGT. MiXCR, applied by TCRdb to the RACE reads, yields one record per CDR3 protein. This repertoire shows a few hundred thousand distinct CDR3 sequences, roughly 6% found once; its top ten account for approximately 5.4%.

This rearrangement joins TRBV6-2 or TRBV6-3 to TRBJ1-1; TRBD1 might be the D (5 bases). This specimen consisted of whole blood, obtained in connection with sensitization to the hapten diphenylcyclopropenone (DPC). The receptor's source is a woman between 18 and 29 years old with alopecia areata. Some clones in this sample may be carry-over from other donors' samples. The CDR3 sequence is CASTQGTEAFF. The CDR3 nucleotides read TGTGCCAGCACCCAGGGAACTGAAGCTTTCTTT.